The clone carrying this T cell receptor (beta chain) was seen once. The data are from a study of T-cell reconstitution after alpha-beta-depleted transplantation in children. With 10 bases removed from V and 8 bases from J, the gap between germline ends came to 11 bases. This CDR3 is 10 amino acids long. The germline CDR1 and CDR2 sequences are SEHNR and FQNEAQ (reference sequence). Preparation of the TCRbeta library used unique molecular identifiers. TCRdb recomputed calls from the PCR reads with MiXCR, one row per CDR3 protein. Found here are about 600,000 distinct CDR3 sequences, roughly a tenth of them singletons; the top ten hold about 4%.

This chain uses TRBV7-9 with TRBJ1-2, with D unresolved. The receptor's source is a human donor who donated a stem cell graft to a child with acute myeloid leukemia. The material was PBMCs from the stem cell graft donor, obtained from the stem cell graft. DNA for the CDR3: TGTGCCACCTCGACGACAGGCTACACCTTC. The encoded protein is CATSTTGYTF. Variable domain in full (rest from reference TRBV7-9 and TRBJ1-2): DTGVSQNPRHKITKRGQNVTFRCDPISEHNRLYWYRQTLGQGPEFLTYFQNEAQLEKSRLLSDRFSAERPKGSFSTLEIQRTEQGDSAMYLCATSTTGYTFGSGTRLTVV.